This T cell receptor (beta chain) was observed in a study of regulatory T cells in long-lasting Graves disease. Sample time point: newly diagnosed GD, antithyroid drugs for less than 3 months. PBMCs were the source of the RNA used for TCR sequencing. The table lists this clonotype with a few counts. Germline CDR1 is ENHRY and CDR2 is SYGVKD. The CDR3 loop spans 14 amino acids. Trimming stripped 6 bases from V and 0 bases from J, with 9 bases between. Construction of TCR beta libraries relied on iRepertoire HTBI primers and on Arm-PCR targeting CDR3 regions. One entry per CDR3 protein results from TCRdb running MiXCR on the multiplex PCR reads. The sample carries 400,000 to 500,000 distinct CDR3 sequences, around 15% recorded once. This same sample was also part of a study on T cells in Graves' hyperthyroidism and ophthalmopathy.

This material consisted of peripheral blood mononuclear cells (PBMCs), taken at new diagnosis, from a patient treated with antithyroid drugs. The chain carries TRBV10-3 and TRBJ2-1; no reliable D call. This TCR was sampled from a woman between 50 and 59 years old with Graves disease. The CDR3 loop is CAISGVGSYNEQFF. CDR3 sequence (DNA): TGTGCCATCAGCGGCGTGGGCTCCTACAATGAGCAGTTCTTC.